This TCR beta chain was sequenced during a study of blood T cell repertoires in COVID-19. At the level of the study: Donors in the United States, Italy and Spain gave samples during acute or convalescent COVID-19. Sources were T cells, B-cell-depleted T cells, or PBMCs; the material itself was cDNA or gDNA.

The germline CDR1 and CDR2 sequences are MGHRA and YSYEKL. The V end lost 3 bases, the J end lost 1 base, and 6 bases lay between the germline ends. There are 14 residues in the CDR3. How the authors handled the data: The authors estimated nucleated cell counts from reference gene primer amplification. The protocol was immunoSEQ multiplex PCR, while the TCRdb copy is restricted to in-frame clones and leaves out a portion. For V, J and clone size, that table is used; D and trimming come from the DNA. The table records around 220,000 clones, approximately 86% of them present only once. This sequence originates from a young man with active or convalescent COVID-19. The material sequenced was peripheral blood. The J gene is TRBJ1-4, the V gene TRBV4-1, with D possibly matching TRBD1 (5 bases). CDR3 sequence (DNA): TGCGCCAGCAGCCAGGGGCTAACTAATGAAAAACTGTTTTTT. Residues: CASSQGLTNEKLFF.